What follows are 17 T cell receptor beta chains derived from one specimen sequenced in a study of cytomegalovirus exposure and HLA in healthy donors. This PCR relied on a set of 60 Vbeta primers and 13 Jbeta primers. Using immunoSEQ multiplex PCR, the repertoire was profiled, and TCRdb retains in-frame clones only, with some absent. The sample consists of over 95,000 clones, 75% to 80% of them appearing once. Sequenced: PBMCs. Receptors originate from a woman aged 40 to 55 in good health and CMV-seropositive.

The J gene is TRBJ1-5, the V gene TRBV2; TRBD1 might be the D (6 bases). The CDR3 is 16 residues long. V was clipped by 7 bases and J by 6 bases, with 22 bases between them. Germline loops: CDR1 SNHLY, CDR2 FYNNEI. Here the CDR3 reads CASTQVAGARTQPQHF. The CDR3 DNA reads as TGTGCCAGCACCCAGGTGGCAGGGGCTAGAACTCAGCCCCAGCATTTT.

V is TRBV2 and J is TRBJ2-7; possibly TRBD2 for D (5 bases). CDR1 and CDR2 (germline): SNHLY, FYNNEI. The CDR3 is made up of 12 amino acids. V was shortened by 5 bases and J by 4 bases, with 9 bases between the two germline ends. The CDR3: CASSYTGYEQYF. As DNA, the CDR3 is TGTGCCAGCAGTTACACGGGGTACGAGCAGTACTTC.

Only a few counts were recorded for this clone. J is TRBJ1-1 and V is TRBV4-1; D call uncertain. The germline V gene encodes CDR1 MGHRA and CDR2 YSYEKL. With 2 bases removed from V and 4 bases from J, the gap between germline ends came to 11 bases. This CDR3 spans 14 amino acids. The CDR3 loop reads CASSQPTRATEAFF. For the CDR3, the DNA is TGCGCCAGCAGCCAACCAACTCGTGCCACTGAAGCTTTCTTT.

The chain is built from TRBV2 and TRBJ1-2, with D tentatively TRBD1 (6 bases). Germline loops: CDR1 SNHLY, CDR2 FYNNEI. CDR3 length: 15 residues. The V gene lost 2 bases and the J gene lost 4 bases, with 14 bases spanning the gap. CDR3 sequence reads: CASSERFGDTYGYTF. Here the CDR3 DNA reads TGTGCCAGCAGTGAACGGTTTGGGGACACCTATGGCTACACCTTC.

The rearrangement links TRBV29-1 to TRBJ1-2; weak D call: TRBD1 (5 bases). V was trimmed by 7 bases and J by 4 bases, leaving 10 bases between them. Germline lookup yields CDR1 SQVTM and CDR2 ANQGSEA. CDR3 length: 11 residues. The CDR3 bases are TGCAGCGGTGGAGACAGCTATGGCTACACCTTC. It encodes CSGGDSYGYTF.

This sequence joins TRBV27 and TRBJ1-6; no definite D call. Looked up from germline, CDR1 is MNHEY and CDR2 is SMNVEV (reference sequence). There are 15 residues in the CDR3. The ends were cut back, 0 bases at V and 4 bases at J, with 7 bases in the middle. In nucleotides, the CDR3 is TGTGCCAGCAGTTTATCACAACAGTATAATTCACCCCTCCACTTT. Its protein product is CASSLSQQYNSPLHF.

This chain joins TRBV19 and TRBJ1-2; D may be TRBD1 (5 bases). This CDR3 region has 14 residues. Germline assignment: CDR1 LNHDA and CDR2 SQIVND (reference sequence). Trimming cost V 7 bases and J 5 bases, with 17 bases left between them. The CDR3 coding sequence is TGTGCCAGTATGGGGCCCGACGGAAAGTATGGCTACACCTTC. Protein product: CASMGPDGKYGYTF.

V and J are TRBV2 and TRBJ1-1; TRBD1 matches 7 bases. The CDR3 consists of 13 residues. Germline assignment: CDR1 SNHLY and CDR2 FYNNEI. With 6 bases clipped from V and 1 base from J, the junction kept 2 bases outside the gene matches. CDR3 residues: CASRRDRNTEAFF. For the CDR3, the DNA is TGTGCCAGCAGGAGGGACAGGAACACTGAAGCTTTCTTT. Full variable domain (missing parts from reference TRBV2 and TRBJ1-1): EPEVTQTPSHQVTQMGQEVILRCVPISNHLYFYWYRQILGQKVEFLVSFYNNEISEKSEIFDDQFSVERPDGSNFTLKIRSTKLEDSAMYFCASRRDRNTEAFFGQGTRLTVV.

V and J are TRBV6-5 and TRBJ2-5, with 8 bases identical to TRBD2. The last part of the DNA fits TRBJ2-7 better; the J call may be wrong. This CDR3 spans 15 amino acids. The germline CDR1 and CDR2 sequences are MNHEY and SVGAGI. CDR3 nucleotide sequence: TGTGCCAGCAGCGAATCGGGGGGGCCTTACTACGAGCAGTACTTC. This gives the protein CASSESGGPYYEQYF.

In its sample, this clone was seen once. This sequence joins TRBV5-1 and TRBJ1-2, with D uncertain. The ends were cut back, 3 bases at V and 2 bases at J, with 11 bases in the middle. The CDR3 runs to 14 residues. Germline assignment: CDR1 SGHRS and CDR2 YFSETQ. The CDR3 coding sequence is TGCGCCAGCAGCTCCGAACAGAGAAACTATGGCTACACCTTC. Translation gives CASSSEQRNYGYTF.

This chain joins TRBV6-1 and TRBJ2-1, with 7 bases identical to TRBD2. The CDR3 is made up of 13 amino acids. Trimming cost V 7 bases and J 6 bases; bases outside gene matches: 6. Germline V lookup: CDR1 MNHNS, CDR2 SASEGT. The CDR3 region has the DNA TGTGCCAGCACGACTAGCATGAGCAATGAGCAGTTCTTC. Translating it yields CASTTSMSNEQFF.

V usage is TRBV7-2 and J usage is TRBJ2-5; D is undetermined. From germline, CDR1 is SGHTA and CDR2 FQGNSA. The ends were cut back, 2 bases at V and 1 base at J, with 5 bases in the middle. The length of the CDR3 is 13 residues. In DNA form, the CDR3 reads TGTGCCAGCAGCTTACGTCGCCAAGAGACCCAGTACTTC. Residues: CASSLRRQETQYF. Using reference TRBV7-2 and TRBJ2-5 for the parts outside the CDR3, the full variable domain is GAGVSQSPSNKVTEKGKDVELRCDPISGHTALYWYRQSLGQGLEFLIYFQGNSAPDKSGLPSDRFSAERTGGSVSTLTIQRTQQEDSAVYLCASSLRRQETQYFGPGTRLLVL.

The chain recombines TRBV4-1 with TRBJ2-4, with TRBD2 matching over 14 bases. The V gene end was trimmed by 1 base and the J gene end by 1 base; junction bases not matched to a gene: 3. Germline CDR1 MGHRA, CDR2 YSYEKL. CDR3 length: 18 residues. CDR3 in amino acids: CASSQGLAGGRAKNIQYF. CDR3 in DNA: TGCGCCAGCAGCCAAGGACTAGCGGGGGGGCGGGCCAAAAACATTCAGTACTTC.

The rearrangement uses TRBV15 and TRBJ1-6, with 7 nucleotides matching TRBD1. CDR1 and CDR2 (germline): LNHNV, YYDKDF (reference sequence). The CDR3 spans 14 residues. V was pared by 8 bases and J by 7 bases, with 8 bases of the junction left unmatched. The CDR3 DNA reads TGTGCCACCGGGGCGGGACAGACAAATTCACCCCTCCACTTT. It yields the protein CATGAGQTNSPLHF.

The chain combines TRBV2 with TRBJ1-5, with TRBD1 matching 8 bases. This CDR3 spans 15 amino acids. From germline, CDR1 is SNHLY and CDR2 FYNNEI. The ends lost 7 bases at V and 8 bases at J; junction bases unmatched: 13. CDR3 bases: TGTGCCAGCACCACACAGGGGGGCCCCGGCGAGCCCCAGCATTTT. This sequence encodes CASTTQGGPGEPQHF. The complete variable domain, with remaining parts taken from reference TRBV2 and TRBJ1-5, reads EPEVTQTPSHQVTQMGQEVILRCVPISNHLYFYWYRQILGQKVEFLVSFYNNEISEKSEIFDDQFSVERPDGSNFTLKIRSTKLEDSAMYFCASTTQGGPGEPQHFGDGTRLSIL.

The chain combines TRBV7-2 with TRBJ1-1; 7 bases fit TRBD1. Germline values: CDR1 SGHTA, CDR2 FQGNSA. The CDR3 loop spans 15 amino acids. Trimming removed 5 bases from V and 1 base from J; junction bases left unmatched: 7. The CDR3 loop reads CASSPPDRRNTEAFF. The CDR3 nucleotides read TGTGCCAGCAGCCCCCCGGACAGGAGGAACACTGAAGCTTTCTTT.

The chain has TRBV2 and TRBJ1-1; D is possibly TRBD1 (6 bases). The CDR3 is 14 residues long. Germline-derived CDR1 and CDR2 are SNHLY and FYNNEI. Trimming left V 6 bases short and J 1 base short, with 12 bases between. CDR3 loop: CASSARTENTEAFF. For the CDR3, the DNA is TGTGCCAGCAGCGCTAGGACAGAGAACACTGAAGCTTTCTTT.